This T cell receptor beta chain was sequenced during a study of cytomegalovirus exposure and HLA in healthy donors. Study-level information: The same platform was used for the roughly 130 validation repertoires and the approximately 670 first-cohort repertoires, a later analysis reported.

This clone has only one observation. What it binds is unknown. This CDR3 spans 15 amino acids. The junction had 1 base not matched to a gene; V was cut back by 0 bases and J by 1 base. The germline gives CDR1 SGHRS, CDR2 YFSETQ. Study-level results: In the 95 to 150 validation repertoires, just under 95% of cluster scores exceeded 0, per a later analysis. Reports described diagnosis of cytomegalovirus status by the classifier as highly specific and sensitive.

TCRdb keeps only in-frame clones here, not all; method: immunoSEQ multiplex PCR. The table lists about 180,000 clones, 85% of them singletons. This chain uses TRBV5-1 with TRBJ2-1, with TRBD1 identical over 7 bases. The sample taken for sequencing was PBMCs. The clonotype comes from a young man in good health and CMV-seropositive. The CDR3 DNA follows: TGCGCCAGCAGCTTGGGGGGACAGTCCTACAATGAGCAGTTCTTC. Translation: CASSLGGQSYNEQFF. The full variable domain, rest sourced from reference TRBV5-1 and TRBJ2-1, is KAGVTQTPRYLIKTRGQQVTLSCSPISGHRSVSWYQQTPGQGLQFLFEYFSETQRNKGNFPGRFSGRQFSNSRSEMNVSTLELGDSALYLCASSLGGQSYNEQFFGPGTRLTVL.